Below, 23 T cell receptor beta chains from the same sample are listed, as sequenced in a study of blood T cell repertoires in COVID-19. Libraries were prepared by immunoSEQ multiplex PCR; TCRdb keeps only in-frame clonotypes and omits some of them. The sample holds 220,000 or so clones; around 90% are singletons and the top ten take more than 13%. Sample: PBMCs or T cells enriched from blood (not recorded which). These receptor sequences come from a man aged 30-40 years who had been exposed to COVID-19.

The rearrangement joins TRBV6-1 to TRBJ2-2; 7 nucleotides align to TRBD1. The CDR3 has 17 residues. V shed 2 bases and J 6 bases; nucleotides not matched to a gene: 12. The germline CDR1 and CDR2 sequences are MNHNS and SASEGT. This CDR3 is CASSELEGTEQSGELFF. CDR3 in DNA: TGTGCCAGCAGTGAACTAGAGGGGACAGAACAATCCGGGGAGCTGTTTTTT.

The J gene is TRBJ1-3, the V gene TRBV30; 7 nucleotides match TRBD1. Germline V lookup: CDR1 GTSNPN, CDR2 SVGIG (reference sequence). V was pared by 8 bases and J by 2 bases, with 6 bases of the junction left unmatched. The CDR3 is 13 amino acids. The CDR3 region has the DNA TGTGCCGGCACAGGGGCCGCTGGAAACACCATATATTTT. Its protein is CAGTGAAGNTIYF.

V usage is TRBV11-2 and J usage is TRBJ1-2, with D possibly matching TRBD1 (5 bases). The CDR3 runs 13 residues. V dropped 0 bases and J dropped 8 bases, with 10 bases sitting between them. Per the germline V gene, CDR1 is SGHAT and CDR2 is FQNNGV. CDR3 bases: TGTGCCAGCAGCTTAGACAGGGTATACGGCTACACCTTC. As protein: CASSLDRVYGYTF.

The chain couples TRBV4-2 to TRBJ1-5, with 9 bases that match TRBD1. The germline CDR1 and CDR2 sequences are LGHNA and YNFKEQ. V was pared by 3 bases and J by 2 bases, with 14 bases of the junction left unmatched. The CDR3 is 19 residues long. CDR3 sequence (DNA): TGTGCCAGCAGCCACGACTTCCTCGGACAGGGGTCAGGCAATCAGCCCCAGCATTTT. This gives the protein CASSHDFLGQGSGNQPQHF.

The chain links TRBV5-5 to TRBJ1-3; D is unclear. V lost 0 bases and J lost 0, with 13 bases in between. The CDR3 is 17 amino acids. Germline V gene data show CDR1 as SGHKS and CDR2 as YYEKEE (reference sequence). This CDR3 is CASSLALRTSSGNTIYF. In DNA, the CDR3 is TGTGCCAGCAGCTTGGCCTTACGTACGAGCTCTGGAAACACCATATATTTT.

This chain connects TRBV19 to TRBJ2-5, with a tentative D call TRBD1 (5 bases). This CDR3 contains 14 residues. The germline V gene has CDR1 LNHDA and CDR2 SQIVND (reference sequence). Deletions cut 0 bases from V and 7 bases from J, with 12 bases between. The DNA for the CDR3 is TGTGCCAGTAGTATAGATCTGGGGCCTGTGACCCAGTACTTC. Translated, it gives CASSIDLGPVTQYF.

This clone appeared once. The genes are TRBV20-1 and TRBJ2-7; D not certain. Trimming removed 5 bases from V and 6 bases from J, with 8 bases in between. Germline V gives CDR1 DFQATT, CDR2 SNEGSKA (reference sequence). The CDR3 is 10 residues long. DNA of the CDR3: TGCAGTGCTCCCTACTCCGAGCAGTACTTC. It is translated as CSAPYSEQYF.

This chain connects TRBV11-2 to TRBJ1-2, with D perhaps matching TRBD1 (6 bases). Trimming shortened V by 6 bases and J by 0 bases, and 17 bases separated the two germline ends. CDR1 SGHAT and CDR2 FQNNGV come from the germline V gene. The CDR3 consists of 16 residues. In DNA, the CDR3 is TGTGCCAGCAGACAATCAGGGGCAGTAGCTAACTATGGCTACACCTTC. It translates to CASRQSGAVANYGYTF.

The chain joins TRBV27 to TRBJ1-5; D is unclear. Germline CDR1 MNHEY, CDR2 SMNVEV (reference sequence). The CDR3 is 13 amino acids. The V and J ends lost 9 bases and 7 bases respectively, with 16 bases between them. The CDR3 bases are TGTGCCAGACAGTGTGGGTTCGGACAGCCCCAGCATTTT. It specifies CARQCGFGQPQHF.

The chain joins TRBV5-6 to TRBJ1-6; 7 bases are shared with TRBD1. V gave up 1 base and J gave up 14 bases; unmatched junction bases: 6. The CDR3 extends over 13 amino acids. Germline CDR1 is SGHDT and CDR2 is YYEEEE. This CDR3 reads CASSLPTGLALHF. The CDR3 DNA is TGTGCCAGCAGCTTGCCGACAGGGCTGGCCCTCCACTTT.

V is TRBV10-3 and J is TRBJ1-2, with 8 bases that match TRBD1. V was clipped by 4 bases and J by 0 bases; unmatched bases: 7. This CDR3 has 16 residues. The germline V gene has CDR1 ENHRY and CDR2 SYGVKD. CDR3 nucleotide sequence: TGTGCCATCAGTGTTGCAGGGGGCTCAGCTAACTATGGCTACACCTTC. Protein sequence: CAISVAGGSANYGYTF.

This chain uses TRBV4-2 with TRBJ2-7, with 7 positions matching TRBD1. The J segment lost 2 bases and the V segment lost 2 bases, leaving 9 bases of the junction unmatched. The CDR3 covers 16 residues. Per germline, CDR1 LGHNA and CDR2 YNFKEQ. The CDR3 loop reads CASSQTNRGKPYEQYF. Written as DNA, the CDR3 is TGTGCCAGCAGCCAAACGAACAGGGGTAAGCCCTACGAGCAGTACTTC.

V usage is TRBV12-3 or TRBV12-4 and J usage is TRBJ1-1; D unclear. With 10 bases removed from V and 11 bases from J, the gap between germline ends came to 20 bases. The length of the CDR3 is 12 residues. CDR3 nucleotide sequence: TGTGCCACCTATAGTAACGGACTAGAGGCTTTCTTT. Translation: CATYSNGLEAFF.

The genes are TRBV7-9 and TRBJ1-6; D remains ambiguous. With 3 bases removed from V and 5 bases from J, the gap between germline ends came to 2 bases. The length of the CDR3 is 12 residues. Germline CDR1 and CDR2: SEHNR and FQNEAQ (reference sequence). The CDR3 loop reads CASSFDNSPLHF. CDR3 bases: TGTGCCAGCAGCTTCGATAATTCACCCCTCCACTTT.

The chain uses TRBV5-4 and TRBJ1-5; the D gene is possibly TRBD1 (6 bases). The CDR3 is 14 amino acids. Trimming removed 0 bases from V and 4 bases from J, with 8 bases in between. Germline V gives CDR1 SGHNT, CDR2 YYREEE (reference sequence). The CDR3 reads CASSLAGENQPQHF. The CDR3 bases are TGTGCCAGCAGCTTGGCAGGGGAAAATCAGCCCCAGCATTTT.

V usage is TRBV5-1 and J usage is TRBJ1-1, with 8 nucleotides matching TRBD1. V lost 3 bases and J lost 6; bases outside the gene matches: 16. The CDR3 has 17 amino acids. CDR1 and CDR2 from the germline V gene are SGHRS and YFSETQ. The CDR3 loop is CASSWSGGGFDSSEAFF. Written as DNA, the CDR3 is TGCGCCAGCAGCTGGTCAGGGGGCGGATTCGACTCATCTGAAGCTTTCTTT.

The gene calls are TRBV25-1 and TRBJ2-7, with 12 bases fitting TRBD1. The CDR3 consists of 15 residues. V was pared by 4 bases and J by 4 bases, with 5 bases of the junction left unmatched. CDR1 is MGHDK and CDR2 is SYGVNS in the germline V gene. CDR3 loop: CASSVGTGGIYEQYF. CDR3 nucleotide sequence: TGTGCCAGCAGTGTGGGGACAGGGGGCATTTACGAGCAGTACTTC.

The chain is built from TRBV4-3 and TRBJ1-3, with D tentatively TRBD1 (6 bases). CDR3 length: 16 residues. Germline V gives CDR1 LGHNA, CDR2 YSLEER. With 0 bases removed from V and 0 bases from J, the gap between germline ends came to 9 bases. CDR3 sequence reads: CASSQDRQVSGNTIYF. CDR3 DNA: TGCGCCAGCAGCCAAGACAGACAGGTCTCTGGAAACACCATATATTTT.

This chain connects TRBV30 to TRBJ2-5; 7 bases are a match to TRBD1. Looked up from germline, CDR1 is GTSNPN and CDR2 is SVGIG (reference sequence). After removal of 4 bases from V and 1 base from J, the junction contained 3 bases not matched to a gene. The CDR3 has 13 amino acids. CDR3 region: CAWNGDSQETQYF. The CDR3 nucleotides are TGTGCCTGGAACGGGGACAGCCAAGAGACCCAGTACTTC.

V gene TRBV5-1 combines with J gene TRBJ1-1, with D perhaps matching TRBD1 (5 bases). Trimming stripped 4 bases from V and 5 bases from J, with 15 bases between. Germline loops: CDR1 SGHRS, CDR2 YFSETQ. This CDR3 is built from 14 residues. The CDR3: CASSLRVQETEAFF. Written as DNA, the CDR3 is TGCGCCAGCAGCCTCAGGGTCCAAGAGACTGAAGCTTTCTTT.

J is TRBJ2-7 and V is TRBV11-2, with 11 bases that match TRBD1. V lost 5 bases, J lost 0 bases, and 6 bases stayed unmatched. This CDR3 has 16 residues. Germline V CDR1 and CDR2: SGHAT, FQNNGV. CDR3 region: CASSADRGQISYEQYF. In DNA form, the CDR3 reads TGTGCCAGCAGCGCGGACAGGGGGCAGATCTCCTACGAGCAGTACTTC.

Here the CDR3 reads CASSYSTVNYGYTF. CDR3 in DNA: TGTGCCAGCAGTTACTCCACGGTTAACTATGGCTACACCTTC. This chain links TRBV6-5 with TRBJ1-2; D ambiguous. Trimming removed 0 bases from V and 1 base from J, with 6 bases in between. The CDR3 has 14 residues. The V gene's germline CDR1 is MNHEY and CDR2 SVGAGI.

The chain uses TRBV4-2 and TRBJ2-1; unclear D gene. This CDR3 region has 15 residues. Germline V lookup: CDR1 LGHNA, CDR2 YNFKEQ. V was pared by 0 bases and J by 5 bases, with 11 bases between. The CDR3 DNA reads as TGTGCCAGCAGCCAAGATTGGGCCAGGCACAATGAGCAGTTCTTC. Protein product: CASSQDWARHNEQFF.